This T cell receptor beta chain appears in the sequencing data of a study of shared clonotypes between healthy human individuals. General observations from the study: Sampling used blood alone; tissue repertoires probably differ.

The authors distributed each subset's genomic DNA evenly over several immunoSEQ plates. TCRdb keeps only in-frame clones here, not all; method: immunoSEQ multiplex PCR. The table lists about 2.4 million clones, over 85% of them singletons. A note on this clone: Its antigen is as yet unknown.

Sequencing used naive CD4+ T cells from PBMCs. Subset defined: CD45RA+ positively selected. This sequence was found in a man between 18 and 29 years old in good health. Some clones in this sample may be carry-over from other donors' samples.

The CDR3 DNA follows: TGTGCCAGCAGTTTGAGCGCAACAAGCACAGATACGCAGTATTTT. Amino acids: CASSLSATSTDTQYF. The genes are TRBV7-2 and TRBJ2-3, with no clear D. Germline CDR1 is SGHTA and CDR2 is FQGNSA. CDR3 length: 15 residues. Trimming stripped 6 bases from V and 0 bases from J, with 13 bases between.